These T cell receptor beta chains were read from a single sample in a study of blood T cell repertoires in COVID-19. Sequencing used immunoSEQ multiplex PCR; TCRdb keeps in-frame clones, though not all of them. The sample lists about 190,000 clones; 82% were seen once. Sequencing was performed on peripheral blood. These receptors all come from a woman aged 30 to 39 with acute or convalescent COVID-19. The CDR3 runs from the conserved cysteine through the conserved F or W. Each record gives: D gene, clone size, V gene, J gene, CDR3 DNA, CDR3 protein. A D gene is named only where the DNA matches it firmly. Part of the rows lack a size; the others show once, few, many or a class for expanded clones.

TRBD2	NA	TRBV19	TRBJ2-3	TGTGCCAGTACTGTGACTAGCGGGGGCTCCACAGATACGCAGTATTTT	CASTVTSGGSTDTQYF
TRBD2	NA	TRBV24-1	TRBJ2-1	TGTGCCACCAGTGAACCTTCTAGCGGGAGGTACAATGAGCAGTTCTTC	CATSEPSSGRYNEQFF
NA	NA	TRBV7-8	TRBJ1-1	TGTGCCAGCAGCTCCCGCGGGGCCGCCACTGAAGCTTTCTTT	CASSSRGAATEAFF
TRBD2	NA	TRBV27	TRBJ2-3	TGTGCCAGCAGTCCCCCCCGCCGGGGAGGGGCCACAGATACGCAGTATTTT	CASSPPRRGGATDTQYF
TRBD1	NA	TRBV25-1	TRBJ1-2	TGTGCCAGCAGTGAATCAGGGGGGCAGGGCTATGGCTACACCTTC	CASSESGGQGYGYTF
NA	once	TRBV3-1/TRBV3-2	TRBJ2-1	TGTGCCAGCAGCCGGGTCAGGCTCAATGAGCAGTTCTTC	CASSRVRLNEQFF
NA	NA	TRBV4-1	TRBJ2-7	TGCGCCAGCAGCCAAGGTTCAGGTCACTCCTACGAGCAGTACTTC	CASSQGSGHSYEQYF
TRBD1	NA	TRBV7-9	TRBJ2-5	TGTGCCAGCAGCCCCTCCGACAGGGAAGAGACCCAGTACTTC	CASSPSDREETQYF
NA	NA	TRBV2	TRBJ1-6	TGTGCCAGCAGCCTGGGGGCGGGCAGGGTGAATTCACCCCTCCACTTT	CASSLGAGRVNSPLHF
NA	few	TRBV6-5	TRBJ1-5	TGTGCCAGCAGTCGACAGGTTAGCAATCAGCCCCAGCATTTT	CASSRQVSNQPQHF
NA	NA	TRBV5-1	TRBJ2-2	TGCGCCAGCAGCTTGGGAGCCACCGGGGAGCTGTTTTTT	CASSLGATGELFF
NA	NA	TRBV6-6	TRBJ2-7	TGTGCCAGCAGTTCCAAGACAGGTCTCTCCTACGAGCAGTACTTC	CASSSKTGLSYEQYF
NA	once	TRBV27	TRBJ2-1	TGTGCCAGCAGCCCGCTTGGTCTTACGGGTGGCTACAATGAGCAGTTCTTC	CASSPLGLTGGYNEQFF
TRBD1	once	TRBV5-4	TRBJ2-7	TGTGCCAGCAGCTCGGCAGGGACAGGGCACGAGCAGTACTTC	CASSSAGTGHEQYF
NA	NA	TRBV3-1/TRBV3-2	TRBJ1-1	TGTGCCAGCAGCCAAGAGGCCTCACGTCAACAGGGATGGGGCACTGAAGCTTTCTTT	CASSQEASRQQGWGTEAFF
NA	NA	TRBV18	TRBJ1-6	TGTGCCAGCTCACTGGACATTAGCATGTCACCCCTCCACTTT	CASSLDISMSPLHF